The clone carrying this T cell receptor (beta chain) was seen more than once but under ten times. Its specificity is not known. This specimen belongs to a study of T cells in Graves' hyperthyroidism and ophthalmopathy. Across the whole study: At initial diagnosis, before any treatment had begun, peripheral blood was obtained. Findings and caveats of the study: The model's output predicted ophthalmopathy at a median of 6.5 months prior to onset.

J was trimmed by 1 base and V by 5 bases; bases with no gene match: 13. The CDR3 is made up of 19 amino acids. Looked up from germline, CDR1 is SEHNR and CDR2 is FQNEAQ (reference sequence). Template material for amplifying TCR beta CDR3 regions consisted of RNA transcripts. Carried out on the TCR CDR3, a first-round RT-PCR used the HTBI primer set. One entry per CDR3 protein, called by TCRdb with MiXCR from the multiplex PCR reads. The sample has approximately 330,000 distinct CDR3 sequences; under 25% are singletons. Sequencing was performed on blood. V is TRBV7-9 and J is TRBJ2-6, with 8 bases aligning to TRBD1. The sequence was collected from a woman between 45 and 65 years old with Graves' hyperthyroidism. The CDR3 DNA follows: TGTGCCAGCAGCCTCGTCTTTACAGGGGGAAGTTCTGGGGCCAACGTCCTGACTTTC. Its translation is CASSLVFTGGSSGANVLTF.